This TCR beta chain was documented in a study of blood T cell repertoires in COVID-19. The overall study: PBMCs, B-cell-depleted T cells, or T cells were the source of the cDNA or gDNA that made up the material.

Under the authors' procedure: Nucleated cell counts were estimated from reference gene primer amplification. Profiled with immunoSEQ multiplex PCR; TCRdb holds only in-frame clones, not every one. V and J calls and clone size are as listed in that table; D and trimming were resolved from the DNA. This repertoire shows about 490,000 clones, 80% to 90% found once; its top ten account for approximately 3%. The CDR3 sequence is 16 residues long. The V gene's germline CDR1 is MGHRA and CDR2 YSYEKL. Trimming removed 0 bases at V and 4 bases at J, with 15 bases between. Sequencing was done on a sample of peripheral blood. This clonotype originated in a human donor in a cohort sampled during active COVID-19. The chain links TRBV4-1 to TRBJ2-5; D is possibly TRBD2 (5 bases). The CDR3, as DNA: TGCGCCAGCAGCCAAGAGGGTTCGGGAACGAGAGAGACCCAGTACTTC. Its protein product is CASSQEGSGTRETQYF.